This T cell receptor (beta chain) comes out of a study of regulatory T cells in long-lasting Graves disease. Study information: Prior antithyroid drug treatment in newly diagnosed Graves' patients lasted under 3 months.

Libraries of TCR beta came from iRepertoire HTBI primers plus Arm-PCR of CDR3 regions. MiXCR, run by TCRdb on the multiplex PCR reads, gives a single entry per CDR3 protein. The table shows 530,000 or so distinct CDR3 sequences, with approximately 15% occurring only once. General observations from the study: Study of thyroid tissue was not done, with only peripheral blood studied. Persistent disease preferred TRBV28, TRBJ1-2 and TRBJ2-5.

This clonotype has ten or more counts. Its target is unknown. Trimming removed 3 bases from V and 5 bases from J, with 11 bases in between. The germline V gene encodes CDR1 SGHAT and CDR2 FQDESV (reference sequence). The CDR3 runs to 13 residues. Time point specified: newly diagnosed GD, antithyroid drugs for less than 3 months. The TCR library was made from RNA extracted from PBMCs. The patients were enrolled through endocrinology in Xi'an, China. These data also formed part of another study, on T cells in Graves' hyperthyroidism and ophthalmopathy.

The specimen was peripheral blood mononuclear cells (PBMCs), collected at new diagnosis, from a patient treated with antithyroid drugs. The chain employs TRBV11-1 and TRBJ2-7; D tentatively reads TRBD1 or TRBD2 (5 bases each). The clonotype was recovered from a man aged 25 to 40 with Graves disease. CDR3 in amino acids: CASSLGPANEQYF. The CDR3 nucleotides read TGTGCCAGCAGCTTGGGACCCGCTAACGAGCAGTACTTC.